This T cell receptor (beta chain) was sequenced during a study of cytomegalovirus exposure and HLA in healthy donors. Overall study: Across a few hundred genotyped donors, roughly 80% landed in the Caucasian-associated ancestry cluster. Study-level results: In an earlier analysis, productive rearrangement rates for most beta V segments clustered near 87% or 30%.

This PCR relied on a set of 60 Vbeta primers and 13 Jbeta primers. Clones were sequenced by immunoSEQ multiplex PCR, and TCRdb holds only the in-frame ones, with some missing. The sample has more than 150,000 clones; roughly 80% are singletons. V was pared by 1 base and J by 2 bases, with 6 bases of the junction left unmatched. The germline gives CDR1 SGHTS, CDR2 YDEGEE. This CDR3 has 16 amino acids. Remarks on this clone: Its target is unknown.

This TCR was recovered from a man aged 50 or older in good health and CMV-seronegative. The sequencing sample was made of PBMCs. This chain joins TRBV5-8 and TRBJ1-5, with 7 bases that match TRBD1. The CDR3 sequence: CASSLPRGNGNQPQHF. The CDR3 DNA follows: TGTGCCAGCAGCTTGCCCAGGGGGAACGGCAATCAGCCCCAGCATTTT.